This entry is about one TCR beta chain. The data are from a study of blood T cell repertoires in COVID-19. The overall study: The United States, Italy and Spain were the sources of the acute and convalescent COVID-19 samples. T cells, B-cell-depleted T cells, or PBMCs supplied cDNA or gDNA.

In the source study's methods: Amplification of reference gene primers was used by the study to estimate nucleated cell counts. The data were produced by immunoSEQ multiplex PCR, yet TCRdb's version contains in-frame clones alone and is incomplete. V and J calls and clone size follow that table, whereas D and trimming were derived from the DNA. The profile shows roughly 200,000 clones, 85% to 90% of them singletons. This receptor was taken from a man between 18 and 29 years old with active or convalescent COVID-19. Sample: peripheral blood.

The CDR3 DNA follows: TGTGCCAGCAGCCCTAATAACCTAGATACGCAGTATTTT. Protein: CASSPNNLDTQYF. The chain is built from TRBV27 and TRBJ2-3; D call uncertain. The V gene's germline CDR1 is MNHEY and CDR2 SMNVEV (reference sequence). This CDR3 comprises 13 residues. V lost 6 bases to trimming and J lost 5 bases, with 12 bases between them.